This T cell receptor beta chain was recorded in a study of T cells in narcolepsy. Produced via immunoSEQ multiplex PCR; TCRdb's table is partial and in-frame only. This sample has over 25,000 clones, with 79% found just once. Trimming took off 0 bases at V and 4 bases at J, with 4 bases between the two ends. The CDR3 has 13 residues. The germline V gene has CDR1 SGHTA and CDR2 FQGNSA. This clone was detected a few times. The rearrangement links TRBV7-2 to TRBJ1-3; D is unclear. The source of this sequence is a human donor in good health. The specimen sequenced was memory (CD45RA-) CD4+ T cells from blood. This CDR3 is CASSLAAGNTIYF. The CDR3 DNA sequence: TGTGCCAGCAGCTTAGCCGCCGGAAACACCATATATTTT.